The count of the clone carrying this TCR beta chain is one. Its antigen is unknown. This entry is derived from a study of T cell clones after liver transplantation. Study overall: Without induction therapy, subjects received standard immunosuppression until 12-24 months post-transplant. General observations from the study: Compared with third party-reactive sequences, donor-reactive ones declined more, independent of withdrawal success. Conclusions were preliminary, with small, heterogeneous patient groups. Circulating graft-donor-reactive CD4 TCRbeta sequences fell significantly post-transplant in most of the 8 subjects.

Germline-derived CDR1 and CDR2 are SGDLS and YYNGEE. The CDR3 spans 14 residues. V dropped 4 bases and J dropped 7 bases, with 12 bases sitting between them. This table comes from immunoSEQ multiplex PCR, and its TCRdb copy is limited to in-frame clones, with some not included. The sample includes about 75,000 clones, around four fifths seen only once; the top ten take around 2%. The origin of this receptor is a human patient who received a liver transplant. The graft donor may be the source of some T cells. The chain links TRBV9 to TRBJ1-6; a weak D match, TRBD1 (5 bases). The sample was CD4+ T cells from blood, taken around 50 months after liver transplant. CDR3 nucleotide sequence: TGTGCCAGCAGCCTTTTAGAGGGGAATTCACCCCTCCACTTT. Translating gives CASSLLEGNSPLHF.